Listed below are T cell receptor beta chains from one sample, sequenced in a study of T cell responses to AZD1222 COVID-19 vaccine. Profiled with immunoSEQ multiplex PCR; TCRdb holds only in-frame clones, not every one. In the table there are about 94,000 clones, about 88% of which are singletons. The source material was peripheral blood, sampled on day 0 of AZD1222 vaccination. The receptors originated from an adult in good health. The CDR3 runs from the conserved cysteine through the conserved F or W. Each record gives: CDR3 length, clone size, D gene, V gene, J gene, CDR3 DNA, CDR3 protein. A D gene is named only where the DNA matches it firmly. Expanded clones get a size class; other rows say once, few or many, or leave the size out.

14,.,TRBD1,TRBV27,TRBJ1-5,TGTGCCAGCAGTCCAGGACAGGGGTATCAGCCCCAGCATTTT,CASSPGQGYQPQHF
15,few,TRBD2,TRBV10-3,TRBJ2-7,TGTGCCATCAGTGAGTCGGGCGGGGGAGCTTTGGAGCAGTACTTC,CAISESGGGALEQYF
14,.,TRBD1,TRBV6-5,TRBJ1-1,TGTGCCAGCAGTTATAGGGGGCTGGAGACTGAAGCTTTCTTT,CASSYRGLETEAFF
15,few,TRBD1,TRBV28,TRBJ2-7,TGTGCCAGCAGTTATTACAGGGGAATTAAGGACGAGCAGTACTTC,CASSYYRGIKDEQYF
14,.,.,TRBV11-2,TRBJ1-4,TGTGCCAGCAGCCCGCAAATAACTAATGAAAAACTGTTTTTT,CASSPQITNEKLFF
14,.,.,TRBV29-1,TRBJ1-3,TGCAGCGTGGAACCCGCGGGCTCTGGAAACACCATATATTTT,CSVEPAGSGNTIYF
12,.,.,TRBV7-3,TRBJ2-1,TGTGCCAGCAGCCCCCAAGGGAATGAGCAGTTCTTC,CASSPQGNEQFF
12,.,TRBD1,TRBV6-5,TRBJ1-1,TGTGCCAGTAGACAGGGCTGGACTGAAGCTTTCTTT,CASRQGWTEAFF
15,.,.,TRBV5-8,TRBJ2-3,TGTGCCAGCAGCTACACTAGCTTAACGACAGATACGCAGTATTTT,CASSYTSLTTDTQYF
13,.,.,TRBV9,TRBJ1-4,TGTGCCAGCAGCGTAGGGGCAGGGGAAAAACTGTTTTTT,CASSVGAGEKLFF
14,.,TRBD1,TRBV27,TRBJ2-1,TGTGCCAGCAGTTTAAGTTACAGGGGCCATGAGCAGTTCTTC,CASSLSYRGHEQFF
17,.,.,TRBV10-3,TRBJ2-6,TGTGCCATCAGTGAGCCGGGACGGACCTCTGGGGCCAACGTCCTGACTTTC,CAISEPGRTSGANVLTF
14,.,TRBD1,TRBV6-5,TRBJ1-5,TGTGCCAGCAGTTTGACAGGGGATAATCAGCCCCAGCATTTT,CASSLTGDNQPQHF
13,few,.,TRBV5-1,TRBJ2-5,TGCGCCAGCAGCCCATCGGGTCAAGAGACCCAGTACTTC,CASSPSGQETQYF
18,.,.,TRBV7-6,TRBJ2-1,TGTGCCAGCAGCTTACAGGGGCCCCTCTCTACTTCCTACAATGAGCAGTTCTTC,CASSLQGPLSTSYNEQFF
14,.,TRBD1,TRBV19,TRBJ1-2,TGTGCCAGTAGTAGACAGGGGGCCGACTATGGCTACACCTTC,CASSRQGADYGYTF
16,few,.,TRBV4-2,TRBJ1-3,TGTGCCAGCAGCCGGAGGGGACAATCCTCTGGAAACACCATATATTTT,CASSRRGQSSGNTIYF
18,.,TRBD2,TRBV7-3,TRBJ2-1,TGTGCCAGCAGTGGCCGGACTAGCGGGGGGCCAACTTACAATGAGCAGTTCTTC,CASSGRTSGGPTYNEQFF
16,.,.,TRBV9,TRBJ1-5,TGTGCCAGCAGCGCCTCAGGGTCGGAGGACAATCAGCCCCAGCATTTT,CASSASGSEDNQPQHF
13,.,.,TRBV10-2,TRBJ1-5,TGCGCCAGCAGTGTCAGGGTGGGTCAGCCCCAGCATTTT,CASSVRVGQPQHF
17,.,TRBD1,TRBV7-9,TRBJ2-6,TGTGCCAGCAGGACCGGGACAGGTTGGTCTGGGGCCAACGTCCTGACTTTC,CASRTGTGWSGANVLTF
22,.,TRBD1,TRBV24-1,TRBJ1-6,TGTGCCACCAGTGATCCGGGACAGGGACGCTTTGGGCCTAGCTCCTATAATTCACCCCTCCACTTT,CATSDPGQGRFGPSSYNSPLHF
16,few,.,TRBV2,TRBJ1-4,TGTGCCAGCAAGATCTTTCAGGGACAACTCAATGAAAAACTGTTTTTT,CASKIFQGQLNEKLFF
14,.,.,TRBV19,TRBJ1-2,TGTGCCAGTACGTGGGCTCTAAGGTACTATGGCTACACCTTC,CASTWALRYYGYTF
13,.,.,TRBV24-1,TRBJ1-1,TGTGCCACCAGCTCAGGGGTAAACACTGAAGCTTTCTTT,CATSSGVNTEAFF
16,.,TRBD2,TRBV11-2,TRBJ2-2,TGTGCCAGCAGCCCAGGACTAGCGGGGGGAACCGGGGAGCTGTTTTTT,CASSPGLAGGTGELFF
13,.,.,TRBV5-1,TRBJ1-2,TGCGCCAGCAGCTTGGCCGGGGAGGGTGGCTACACCTTC,CASSLAGEGGYTF
16,.,TRBD1,TRBV2,TRBJ1-5,TGTGCCAGCAGCGTTTTATCGACAGGGCAAGGTCAGCCCCAGCATTTT,CASSVLSTGQGQPQHF
15,.,TRBD1,TRBV10-3,TRBJ2-6,TGTGCCACAGGGACAGGGGACTCTGGGGCCAACGTCCTGACTTTC,CATGTGDSGANVLTF
12,.,.,TRBV12-5,TRBJ1-3,TGTGCCCCCGGGCCAAGGGGAAACACCATATATTTT,CAPGPRGNTIYF